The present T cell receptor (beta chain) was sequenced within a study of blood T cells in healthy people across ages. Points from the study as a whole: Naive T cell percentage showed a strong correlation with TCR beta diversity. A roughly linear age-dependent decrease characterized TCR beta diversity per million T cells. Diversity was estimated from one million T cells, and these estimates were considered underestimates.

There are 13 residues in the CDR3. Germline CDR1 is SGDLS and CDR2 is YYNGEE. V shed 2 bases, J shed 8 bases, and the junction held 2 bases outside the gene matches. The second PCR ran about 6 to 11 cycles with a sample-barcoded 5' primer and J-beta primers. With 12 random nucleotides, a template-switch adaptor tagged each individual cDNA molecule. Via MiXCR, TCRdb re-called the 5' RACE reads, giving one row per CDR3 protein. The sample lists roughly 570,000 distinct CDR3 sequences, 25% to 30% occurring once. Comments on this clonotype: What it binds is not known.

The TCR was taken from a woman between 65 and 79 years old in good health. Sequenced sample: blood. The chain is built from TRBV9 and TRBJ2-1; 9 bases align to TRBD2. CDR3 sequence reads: CASSVRGGHEQFF. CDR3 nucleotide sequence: TGTGCCAGCAGCGTGCGGGGGGGCCATGAGCAGTTCTTC.